Here is one T cell receptor beta chain with its context. The sample originates from a study of blood T cell repertoires in COVID-19. About the research overall: Material from acute and convalescent COVID-19 was sourced from the United States, Italy and Spain.

Using immunoSEQ multiplex PCR, the repertoire was profiled, and TCRdb retains in-frame clones only, with some absent. Among about 230,000 clones listed, 83% were seen once. The CDR3 spans 16 residues. V trimming: 3 bases; J trimming: 1 base; junction bases outside the gene matches: 8. Germline loops: CDR1 KGHSH, CDR2 LQKENI. The sample taken for sequencing was peripheral blood. The rearrangement joins TRBV18 to TRBJ2-5; 7 bases are shared with TRBD1. The source of this sequence is a woman between 50 and 59 years old with acute or convalescent COVID-19. The CDR3, as DNA: TGTGCCAGCTCACCGAACCTCCGGACAGGCCAAGAGACCCAGTACTTC. The encoded protein is CASSPNLRTGQETQYF.